The next 5 T cell receptor beta chains were all read from a single sample in a study of low-dose radiotherapy and immunotherapy resistance in tumors. TRAV- and TRBV-specific primers were used for first-strand cDNA, which covered alpha and beta chains. Using a constant-region primer together with a V-primer adapter, TCRs were subjected to approximately 20 PCR cycles of amplification. Via MiXCR, TCRdb re-called the reads, giving one row per CDR3 protein. In the table there are some 60,000 distinct CDR3 sequences, approximately 26% of which are singletons. Time point given: before trial treatment. The sequencing used PBMCs, collected before treatment. These TCRs come from a male donor with rectosigmoid adenocarcinoma.

Note on this clonotype: At one end, the junction sequence differs from germline, possibly due to a read error. The J gene is TRBJ2-7, the V gene TRBV5-1; tentatively, D is TRBD1 (5 bases). The CDR3 consists of 15 residues. Germline CDR1 SGHRS, CDR2 YFSETQ. CDR3 DNA: TGCGCCAGCAGCTTGGATGTGGGGCCCTCCTACGAGCAGAACTTC. As protein: CASSLDVGPSYEQNF.

In its sample, this clonotype ranks as medium-sized (0.01 to 0.1%). The V call is TRBV2, the J call TRBJ2-5, with D uncertain. The CDR3 length is 15 residues. Germline V gene lookup returns CDR1 SNHLY and CDR2 FYNNEI. The ends were cut back, 7 bases at V and 2 bases at J, with 17 bases in the middle. The CDR3 nucleotides read TGTGCCAGCAACGGCTTTGCGGCAAGTCAAGAGACCCAGTACTTC. Translating gives CASNGFAASQETQYF.

This clonotype was seen repeatedly, ten times or more. The chain joins TRBV18 to TRBJ2-3; possibly TRBD1 for D (6 bases). The ends were cut back, 4 bases at V and 0 bases at J, with 8 bases in the middle. The CDR3 spans 14 residues. Germline V CDR1 and CDR2: KGHSH, LQKENI. As DNA, the CDR3 is TGTGCCAGCTCACTGGACAGAAGCACAGATACGCAGTATTTT. Its protein product is CASSLDRSTDTQYF.

The chain has TRBV5-5 and TRBJ1-4; D call uncertain. The CDR3 consists of 13 residues. The V gene lost 3 bases and the J gene lost 8 bases, with 11 bases spanning the gap. Per germline, CDR1 SGHKS and CDR2 YYEKEE (reference sequence). This chain's CDR3 is CASSYGGNEKLFF. Written as DNA, the CDR3 is TGTGCCAGCAGCTACGGCGGAAACGAAAAACTGTTTTTT.

This clonotype was recorded many times. This chain connects TRBV2 to TRBJ2-3; possible D gene TRBD2, 5 bases. Trimming left V 8 bases short and J 9 bases short, with 12 bases between. The length of the CDR3 is 11 residues. Germline CDR1 and CDR2: SNHLY and FYNNEI. This chain's CDR3 is CASGLAETQYF. In nucleotides, the CDR3 is TGTGCCAGCGGACTGGCGGAGACGCAGTATTTT.